A selection of T cell receptor beta chains follows, all from one sample in a study of cytomegalovirus exposure and HLA in healthy donors. Method: immunoSEQ multiplex PCR; TCRdb's copy keeps in-frame clones and lacks some. The data show under 200,000 clones, and the top ten clones hold 0.75% to 0.85%. The sample was PBMCs. The receptors were sampled from a woman aged 18 to 35 in good health and CMV-seropositive. CDR3s include the opening cysteine and the closing phenylalanine or tryptophan. The order of the fields is D gene, V gene, J gene, CDR3 protein, CDR3 DNA. D genes are given only for firm matches.

D: .; V: TRBV25-1; J: TRBJ1-1; CDR3: CASSGSNTGDEAFF; DNA: TGTGCCAGCAGTGGGTCAAATACAGGAGATGAAGCTTTCTTT
D: TRBD2; V: TRBV5-1; J: TRBJ2-7; CDR3: CASTTGTSGRYEQYF; DNA: TGCGCCAGCACCACCGGGACTAGCGGGAGGTACGAGCAGTACTTC
D: .; V: TRBV19; J: TRBJ2-1; CDR3: CASSIQDGAYNEQFF; DNA: TGTGCCAGTAGTATTCAAGATGGGGCTTACAATGAGCAGTTCTTC
D: TRBD1; V: TRBV6-5; J: TRBJ1-1; CDR3: CASNPGQGATEAFF; DNA: TGTGCCAGCAACCCGGGACAGGGGGCCACTGAAGCTTTCTTT
D: TRBD1; V: TRBV5-1; J: TRBJ2-6; CDR3: CASSFTGTGALFSGANVLTF; DNA: TGCGCCAGCAGCTTCACCGGGACAGGGGCCTTATTCTCTGGGGCCAACGTCCTGACTTTC
D: .; V: TRBV7-9; J: TRBJ2-5; CDR3: CASSLGKDSYQETQYF; DNA: TGTGCCAGCAGCTTAGGAAAGGACTCGTACCAAGAGACCCAGTACTTC
D: .; V: TRBV4-3; J: TRBJ1-3; CDR3: CASSLDSSGNTIYF; DNA: TGCGCCAGCAGCCTCGACAGCTCTGGAAACACCATATATTTT
D: .; V: TRBV2; J: TRBJ1-2; CDR3: CASSVGGRNYGYTF; DNA: TGTGCCAGCAGTGTCGGGGGGAGGAACTATGGCTACACCTTC
D: .; V: TRBV9; J: TRBJ2-7; CDR3: CASSAMGGPLVEQYF; DNA: TGTGCCAGCAGCGCCATGGGGGGGCCCCTGGTCGAGCAGTACTTC
D: TRBD2; V: TRBV2; J: TRBJ2-7; CDR3: CASSAGSGSYEQYF; DNA: TGTGCCAGCAGTGCGGGTAGCGGGAGCTACGAGCAGTACTTC
D: .; V: TRBV10-1; J: TRBJ1-1; CDR3: CARSEAGREETEAFF; DNA: TGCGCCAGGTCGGAGGCGGGGCGCGAGGAAACTGAAGCTTTCTTT
D: TRBD1; V: TRBV29-1; J: TRBJ1-3; CDR3: CSVAPTGGSGNTIYF; DNA: TGCAGCGTTGCTCCTACAGGGGGCTCTGGAAACACCATATATTTT
D: .; V: TRBV7-2; J: TRBJ2-7; CDR3: CASTTLHGGTYEQYF; DNA: TGTGCCAGCACCACCCTCCATGGGGGGACCTACGAGCAGTACTTC
D: TRBD1; V: TRBV7-9; J: TRBJ2-7; CDR3: CASSARDRGTYEQYF; DNA: TGTGCCAGCAGCGCCCGGGACAGGGGGACCTACGAGCAGTACTTC
D: .; V: TRBV19; J: TRBJ2-2; CDR3: CASSMGRGLNTGELFF; DNA: TGTGCCAGTAGTATGGGTAGGGGATTGAACACCGGGGAGCTGTTTTTT
D: .; V: TRBV18; J: TRBJ2-3; CDR3: CASSPPSLSGQYF; DNA: TGTGCCAGCTCACCACCTTCGCTATCTGGGCAGTATTTT
D: .; V: TRBV30; J: TRBJ1-5; CDR3: CAWSVPAGRQPQHF; DNA: TGTGCCTGGAGTGTACCGGCAGGGCGTCAGCCCCAGCATTTT
D: TRBD2; V: TRBV2; J: TRBJ2-3; CDR3: CASSDGGGGTDTQYF; DNA: TGTGCCAGCAGTGACGGGGGGGGAGGCACAGATACGCAGTATTTT
D: .; V: TRBV7-6; J: TRBJ1-1; CDR3: CASSLARSGMNTEAFF; DNA: TGTGCCAGCAGCTTAGCACGCTCGGGGATGAACACTGAAGCTTTCTTT
D: TRBD1; V: TRBV5-8; J: TRBJ1-4; CDR3: CASSLSRDSQMGEKLFF; DNA: TGTGCCAGCAGCTTGTCGAGGGACAGTCAGATGGGTGAAAAACTGTTTTTT
D: TRBD2; V: TRBV5-1; J: TRBJ2-2; CDR3: CASSPRLAGGDTGELFF; DNA: TGCGCCAGCAGCCCCAGACTAGCGGGAGGTGACACCGGGGAGCTGTTTTTT
D: .; V: TRBV15; J: TRBJ2-2; CDR3: CATSRSSGIPTGELFF; DNA: TGTGCCACCAGCAGATCATCGGGAATCCCAACCGGGGAGCTGTTTTTT
D: TRBD2; V: TRBV7-8; J: TRBJ2-1; CDR3: CASSLVGGVYNEQFF; DNA: TGTGCCAGCAGCTTGGTGGGGGGGGTCTACAATGAGCAGTTCTTC
D: TRBD1; V: TRBV6-1; J: TRBJ2-5; CDR3: CASSWTGEETQYF; DNA: TGTGCCAGCAGCTGGACAGGGGAAGAGACCCAGTACTTC
D: TRBD2; V: TRBV19; J: TRBJ2-2; CDR3: CASSILAGEELFF; DNA: TGTGCCAGTAGTATATTAGCGGGAGAGGAGCTGTTTTTT
D: .; V: TRBV2; J: TRBJ2-5; CDR3: CASELQETQYF; DNA: TGTGCCAGCGAACTCCAAGAGACCCAGTACTTC
D: .; V: TRBV7-9; J: TRBJ2-1; CDR3: CASSYSGTEQFF; DNA: TGTGCCAGCAGTTACTCCGGGACAGAGCAGTTCTTC
D: TRBD2; V: TRBV5-1; J: TRBJ2-1; CDR3: CASSSVAGAHNEQFF; DNA: TGCGCCAGCAGCTCGGTAGCGGGAGCCCACAATGAGCAGTTCTTC
D: .; V: TRBV5-4; J: TRBJ1-1; CDR3: CASSPRSPRGTEAFF; DNA: TGTGCCAGCAGCCCCCGTAGCCCACGGGGCACTGAAGCTTTCTTT
D: .; V: TRBV7-2; J: TRBJ2-1; CDR3: CASSLGQGSYNEQFF; DNA: TGTGCCAGCAGCTTAGGACAAGGTTCCTACAATGAGCAGTTCTTC
D: .; V: TRBV12-5; J: TRBJ2-3; CDR3: CASGPGSQLDTQYF; DNA: TGTGCTAGTGGACCGGGGTCCCAGCTCGATACGCAGTATTTT
D: TRBD1; V: TRBV28; J: TRBJ1-5; CDR3: CASSYQKGALSNQPQHF; DNA: TGTGCCAGCAGTTACCAAAAGGGGGCGCTCAGCAATCAGCCCCAGCATTTT
D: TRBD1; V: TRBV30; J: TRBJ2-7; CDR3: CAWSRDSPDEQYF; DNA: TGTGCCTGGAGCCGGGACAGTCCGGACGAGCAGTACTTC
D: TRBD2; V: TRBV5-1; J: TRBJ2-3; CDR3: CASSPGGDKSTDTQYF; DNA: TGCGCCAGCAGCCCGGGGGGGGACAAAAGCACAGATACGCAGTATTTT